The sequence of this T cell receptor beta chain was determined in a study of T-cell memory formation after mild COVID-19. The overall study: Among the donors, TCR clusters were largely specific to each donor.

The CDR3 consists of 18 residues. Trimming took off 0 bases at V and 5 bases at J, with 24 bases between the two ends. CDR1 DFQATT and CDR2 SNEGSKA come from the germline V gene (reference sequence). Turning to this clonotype: Antigen: not known.

Each CDR3 protein gets one entry after TCRdb re-called the 5' RACE reads with MiXCR. This table holds approximately 580,000 distinct CDR3 sequences, roughly 21% found once. Overall study findings and caveats: Clones which contracted sat mainly in CM and EM if CD4+, and in EMRA if CD8+. Some clones that responded turned up in pre-infection memory, which suggests that cross-reactive memory joined in. Clones contracting day 15 to 85 were balanced CD4/CD8; later expanders leaned CD4+.

This TCR was sampled from an adult woman who had mild COVID-19 (a few samples of this study predate the infection). Cell type and time point are not known. This sequence joins TRBV20-1 and TRBJ2-3, with D possibly TRBD2 on 7 matching bases. The sample taken for sequencing was PBMCs or a T cell subset sorted from them (not recorded which). In nucleotides, the CDR3 is TGCAGTGCTAGAGATCAGGGGATGGGGGCGGGAGTGGGAGATACGCAGTATTTT. It codes for CSARDQGMGAGVGDTQYF.